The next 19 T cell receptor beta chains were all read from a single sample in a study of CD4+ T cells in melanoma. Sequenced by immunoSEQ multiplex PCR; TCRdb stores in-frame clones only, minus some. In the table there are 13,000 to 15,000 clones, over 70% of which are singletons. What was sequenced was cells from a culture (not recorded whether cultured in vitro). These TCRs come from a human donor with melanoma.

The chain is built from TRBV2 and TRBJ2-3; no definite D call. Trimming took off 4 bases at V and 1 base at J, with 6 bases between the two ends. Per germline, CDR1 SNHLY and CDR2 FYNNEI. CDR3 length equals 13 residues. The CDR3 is CASSVRGTDTQYF. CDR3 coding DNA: TGTGCCAGCAGTGTTCGGGGCACAGATACGCAGTATTTT.

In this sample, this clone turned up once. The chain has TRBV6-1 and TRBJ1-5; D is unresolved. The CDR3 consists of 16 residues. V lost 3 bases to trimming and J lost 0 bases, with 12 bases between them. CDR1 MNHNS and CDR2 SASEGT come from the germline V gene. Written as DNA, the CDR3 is TGTGCCAGCAGTGATTGGGGATTCTATAGCAATCAGCCCCAGCATTTT. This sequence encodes CASSDWGFYSNQPQHF.

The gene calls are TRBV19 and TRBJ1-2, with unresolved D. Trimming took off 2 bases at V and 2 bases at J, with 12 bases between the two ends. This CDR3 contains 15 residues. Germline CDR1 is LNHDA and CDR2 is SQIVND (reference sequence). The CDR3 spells CASSISATGNYGYTF. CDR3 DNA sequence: TGTGCCAGTAGTATATCTGCGACGGGGAACTATGGCTACACCTTC.

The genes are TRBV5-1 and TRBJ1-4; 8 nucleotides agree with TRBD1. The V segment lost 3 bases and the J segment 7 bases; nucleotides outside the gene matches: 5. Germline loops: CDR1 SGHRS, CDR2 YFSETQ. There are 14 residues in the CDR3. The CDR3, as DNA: TGCGCCAGCAGCTCAGGGGGCGCGGCTGAAAAACTGTTTTTT. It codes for CASSSGGAAEKLFF.

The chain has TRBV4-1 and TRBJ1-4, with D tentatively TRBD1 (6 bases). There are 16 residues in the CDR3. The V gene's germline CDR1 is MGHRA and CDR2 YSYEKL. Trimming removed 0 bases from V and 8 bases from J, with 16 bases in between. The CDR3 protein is CASSQDPGRGLEKLFF. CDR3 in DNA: TGCGCCAGCAGCCAAGATCCCGGCAGGGGACTCGAAAAACTGTTTTTT.

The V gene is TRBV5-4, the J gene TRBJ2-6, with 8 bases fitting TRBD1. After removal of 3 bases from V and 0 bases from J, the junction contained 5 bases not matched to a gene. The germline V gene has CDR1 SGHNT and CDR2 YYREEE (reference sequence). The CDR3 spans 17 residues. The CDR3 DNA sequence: TGTGCCAGCAGCTCCCGACAGGGGATCTCTGGGGCCAACGTCCTGACTTTC. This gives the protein CASSSRQGISGANVLTF.

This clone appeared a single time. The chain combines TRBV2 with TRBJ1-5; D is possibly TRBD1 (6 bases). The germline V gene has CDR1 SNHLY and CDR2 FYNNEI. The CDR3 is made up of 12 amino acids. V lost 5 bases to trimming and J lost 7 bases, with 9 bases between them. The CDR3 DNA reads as TGTGCCAGCAGTTCAGGGGACCAGCCCCAGCATTTT. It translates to CASSSGDQPQHF.

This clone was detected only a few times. The CDR3 is CASSLGDRAGKLFF. DNA for the CDR3: TGCGCCAGCAGCTTAGGGGACAGGGCCGGAAAACTGTTTTTT. This chain joins TRBV5-1 and TRBJ1-4, with 9 bases matching TRBD1. Losses at the gene ends were 2 bases for V and 10 bases for J; bases not matched to a gene: 6. The CDR3 spans 14 residues. Germline V CDR1 and CDR2: SGHRS, YFSETQ.

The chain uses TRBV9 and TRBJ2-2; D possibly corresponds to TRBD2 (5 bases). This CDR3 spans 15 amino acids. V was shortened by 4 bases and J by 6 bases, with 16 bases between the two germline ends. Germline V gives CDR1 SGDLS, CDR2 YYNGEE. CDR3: CASSPRTGLAGELFF. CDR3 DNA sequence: TGTGCCAGCAGCCCCAGGACTGGCCTCGCCGGGGAGCTGTTTTTT.

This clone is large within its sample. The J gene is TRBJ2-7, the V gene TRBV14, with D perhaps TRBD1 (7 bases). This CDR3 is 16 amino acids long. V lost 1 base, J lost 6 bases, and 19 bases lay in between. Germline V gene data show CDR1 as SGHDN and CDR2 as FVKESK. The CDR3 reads CASSQVWRGRLAEQYF. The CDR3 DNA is TGTGCCAGCAGCCAAGTTTGGAGGGGGCGCTTGGCCGAGCAGTACTTC.

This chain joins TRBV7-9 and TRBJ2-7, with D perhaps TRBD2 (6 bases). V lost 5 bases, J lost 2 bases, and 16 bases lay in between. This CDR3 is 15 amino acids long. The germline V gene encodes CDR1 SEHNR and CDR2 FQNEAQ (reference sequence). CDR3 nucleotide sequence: TGTGCCAGCAGCCGTGGACGGGACTCCGCCTACGAGCAGTACTTC. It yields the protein CASSRGRDSAYEQYF.

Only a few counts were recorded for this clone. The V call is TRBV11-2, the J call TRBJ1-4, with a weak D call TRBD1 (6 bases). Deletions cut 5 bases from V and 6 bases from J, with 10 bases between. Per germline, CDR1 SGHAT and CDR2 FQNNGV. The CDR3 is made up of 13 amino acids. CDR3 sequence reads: CASSDRQDEKLFF. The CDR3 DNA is TGTGCCAGCAGCGACCGACAGGATGAAAAACTGTTTTTT.

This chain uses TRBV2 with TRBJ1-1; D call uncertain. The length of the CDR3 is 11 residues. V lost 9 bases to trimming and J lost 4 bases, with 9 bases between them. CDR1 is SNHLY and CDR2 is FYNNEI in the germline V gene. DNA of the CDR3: TGTGCCAGAAAGGTGGGCACTGAAGCTTTCTTT. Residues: CARKVGTEAFF.

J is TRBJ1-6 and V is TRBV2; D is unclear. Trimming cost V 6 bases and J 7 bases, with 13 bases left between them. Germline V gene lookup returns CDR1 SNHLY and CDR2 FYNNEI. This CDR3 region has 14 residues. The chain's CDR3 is CASRSRRTNSPLHF. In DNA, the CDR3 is TGTGCCAGCAGATCCCGGAGAACAAATTCACCCCTCCACTTT. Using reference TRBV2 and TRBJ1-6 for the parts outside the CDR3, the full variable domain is EPEVTQTPSHQVTQMGQEVILRCVPISNHLYFYWYRQILGQKVEFLVSFYNNEISEKSEIFDDQFSVERPDGSNFTLKIRSTKLEDSAMYFCASRSRRTNSPLHFGNGTRLTVT.

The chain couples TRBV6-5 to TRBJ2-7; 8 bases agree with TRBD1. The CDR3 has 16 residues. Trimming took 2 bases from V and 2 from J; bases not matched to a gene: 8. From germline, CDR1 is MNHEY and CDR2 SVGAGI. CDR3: CASSYKFDRGAYEQYF. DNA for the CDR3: TGTGCCAGCAGTTACAAATTCGACAGGGGAGCCTACGAGCAGTACTTC.

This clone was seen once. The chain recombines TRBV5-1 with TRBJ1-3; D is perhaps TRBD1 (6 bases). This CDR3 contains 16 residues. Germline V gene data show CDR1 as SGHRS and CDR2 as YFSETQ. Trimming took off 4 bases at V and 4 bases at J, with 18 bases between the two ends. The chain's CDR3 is CASSPGLGRGGNTIYF. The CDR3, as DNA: TGCGCCAGCAGCCCCGGACTGGGCAGGGGAGGAAACACCATATATTTT.

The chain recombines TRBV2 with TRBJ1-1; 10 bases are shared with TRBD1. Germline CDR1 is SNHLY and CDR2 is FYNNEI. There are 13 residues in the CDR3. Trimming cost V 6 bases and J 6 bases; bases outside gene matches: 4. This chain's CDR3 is CASSTDRGAEAFF. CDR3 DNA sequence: TGTGCCAGCAGCACGGACAGGGGGGCTGAAGCTTTCTTT.

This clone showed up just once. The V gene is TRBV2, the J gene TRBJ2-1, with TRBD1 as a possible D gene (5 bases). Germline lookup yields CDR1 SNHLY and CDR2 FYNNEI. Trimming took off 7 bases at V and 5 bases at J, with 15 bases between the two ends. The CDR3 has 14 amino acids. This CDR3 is CASIGHELNNEQFF. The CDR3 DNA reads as TGTGCCAGCATTGGACATGAATTAAACAATGAGCAGTTCTTC.

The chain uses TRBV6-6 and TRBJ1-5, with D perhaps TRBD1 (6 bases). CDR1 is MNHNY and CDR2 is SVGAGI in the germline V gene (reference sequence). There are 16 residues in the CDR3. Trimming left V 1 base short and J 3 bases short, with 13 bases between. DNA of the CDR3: TGTGCCAGCAGTTACTTCCTCCGGGACACCAATCAGCCCCAGCATTTT. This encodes CASSYFLRDTNQPQHF.